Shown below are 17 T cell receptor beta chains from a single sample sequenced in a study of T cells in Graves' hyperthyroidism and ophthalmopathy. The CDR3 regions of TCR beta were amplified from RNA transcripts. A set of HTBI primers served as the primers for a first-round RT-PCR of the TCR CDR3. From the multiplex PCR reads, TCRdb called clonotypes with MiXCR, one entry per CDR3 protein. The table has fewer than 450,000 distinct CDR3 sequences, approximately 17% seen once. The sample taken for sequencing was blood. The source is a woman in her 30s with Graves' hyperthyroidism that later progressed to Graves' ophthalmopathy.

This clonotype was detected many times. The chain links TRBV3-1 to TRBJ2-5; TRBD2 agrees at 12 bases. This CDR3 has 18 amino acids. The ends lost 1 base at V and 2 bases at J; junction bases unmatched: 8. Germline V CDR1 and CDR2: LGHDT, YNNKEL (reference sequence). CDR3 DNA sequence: TGTGCCAGCAGCCAAGGACTAGGACTAGCGGGATCTCAAGAGACCCAGTACTTC. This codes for CASSQGLGLAGSQETQYF.

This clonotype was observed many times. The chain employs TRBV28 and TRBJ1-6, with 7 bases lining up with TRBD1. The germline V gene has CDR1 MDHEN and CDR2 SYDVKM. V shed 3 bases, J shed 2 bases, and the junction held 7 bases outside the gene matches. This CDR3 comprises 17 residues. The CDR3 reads CASSFRRGRTYNSPLHF. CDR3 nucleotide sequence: TGTGCCAGCAGTTTTAGAAGGGGGCGAACCTATAATTCACCCCTCCACTTT. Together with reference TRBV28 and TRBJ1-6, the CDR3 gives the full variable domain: DVKVTQSSRYLVKRTGEKVFLECVQDMDHENMFWYRQDPGLGLRLIYFSYDVKMKEKGDIPEGYSVSREKKERFSLILESASTNQTSMYLCASSFRRGRTYNSPLHFGNGTRLTVT.

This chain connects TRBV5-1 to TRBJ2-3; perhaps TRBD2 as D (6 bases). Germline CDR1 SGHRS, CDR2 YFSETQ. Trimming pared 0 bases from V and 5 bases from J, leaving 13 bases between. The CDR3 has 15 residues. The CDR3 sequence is CASSLVPGEVDTQYF. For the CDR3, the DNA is TGCGCCAGCAGCTTGGTCCCGGGAGAGGTAGATACGCAGTATTTT. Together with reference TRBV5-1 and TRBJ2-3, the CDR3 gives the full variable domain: KAGVTQTPRYLIKTRGQQVTLSCSPISGHRSVSWYQQTPGQGLQFLFEYFSETQRNKGNFPGRFSGRQFSNSRSEMNVSTLELGDSALYLCASSLVPGEVDTQYFGPGTRLTVL.

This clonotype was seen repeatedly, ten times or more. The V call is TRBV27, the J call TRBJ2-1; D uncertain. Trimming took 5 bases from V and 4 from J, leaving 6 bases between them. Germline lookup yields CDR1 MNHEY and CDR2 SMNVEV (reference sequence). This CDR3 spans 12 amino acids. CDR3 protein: CASSARYNEQFF. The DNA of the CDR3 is TGTGCCAGCAGTGCCCGATACAATGAGCAGTTCTTC.

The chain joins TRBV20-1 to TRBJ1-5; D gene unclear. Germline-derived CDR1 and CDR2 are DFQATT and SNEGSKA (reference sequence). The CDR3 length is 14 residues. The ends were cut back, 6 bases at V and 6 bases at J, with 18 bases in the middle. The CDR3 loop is CSALRDLPGQPQHF. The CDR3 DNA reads TGCAGTGCCCTACGTGACCTACCGGGTCAGCCCCAGCATTTT.

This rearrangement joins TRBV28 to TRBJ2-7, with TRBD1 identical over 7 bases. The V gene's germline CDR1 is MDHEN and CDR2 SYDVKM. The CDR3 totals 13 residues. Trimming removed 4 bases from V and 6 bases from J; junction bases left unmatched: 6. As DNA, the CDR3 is TGTGCCAGCAGTTCCCCTTACAGGGGCGAGCAGTACTTC. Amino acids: CASSSPYRGEQYF.

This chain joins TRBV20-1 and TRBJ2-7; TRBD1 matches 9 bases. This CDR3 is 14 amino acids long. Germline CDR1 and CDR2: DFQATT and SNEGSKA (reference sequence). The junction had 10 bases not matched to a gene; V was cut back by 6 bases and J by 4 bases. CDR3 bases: TGCAGTGCGCACCAGGGACAGGGAAATTACGAGCAGTACTTC. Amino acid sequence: CSAHQGQGNYEQYF.

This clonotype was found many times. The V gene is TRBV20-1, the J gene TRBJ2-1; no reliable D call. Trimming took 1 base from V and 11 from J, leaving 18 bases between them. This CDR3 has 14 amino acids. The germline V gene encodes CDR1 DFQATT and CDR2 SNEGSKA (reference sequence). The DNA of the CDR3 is TGCAGTGCTAGAGGCACCCTCCACGGCACGCAGCAGTTCTTC. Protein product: CSARGTLHGTQQFF.

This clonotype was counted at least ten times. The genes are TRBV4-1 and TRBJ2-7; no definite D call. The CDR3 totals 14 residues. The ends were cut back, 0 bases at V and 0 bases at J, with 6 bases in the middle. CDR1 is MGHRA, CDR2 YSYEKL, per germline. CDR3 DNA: TGCGCCAGCAGCCAAGAGGCCACCTCCTACGAGCAGTACTTC. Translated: CASSQEATSYEQYF.

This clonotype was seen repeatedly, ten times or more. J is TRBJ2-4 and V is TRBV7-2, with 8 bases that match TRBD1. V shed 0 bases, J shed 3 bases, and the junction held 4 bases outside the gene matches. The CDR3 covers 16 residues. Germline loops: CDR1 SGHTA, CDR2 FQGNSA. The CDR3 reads CASSLAGTGNKNIQYF. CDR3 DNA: TGTGCCAGCAGCTTAGCTGGGACAGGTAACAAAAACATTCAGTACTTC.

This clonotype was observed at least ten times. The CDR3 protein is CASSLALGGVGEQYF. The CDR3 bases are TGTGCCAGCAGTTTAGCTCTTGGCGGGGTGGGCGAGCAGTACTTC. The chain uses TRBV12-3 or TRBV12-4 and TRBJ2-7; tentatively, D is TRBD2 (6 bases). The CDR3 has 15 amino acids. Trimming removed 0 bases at V and 6 bases at J, with 15 bases between.

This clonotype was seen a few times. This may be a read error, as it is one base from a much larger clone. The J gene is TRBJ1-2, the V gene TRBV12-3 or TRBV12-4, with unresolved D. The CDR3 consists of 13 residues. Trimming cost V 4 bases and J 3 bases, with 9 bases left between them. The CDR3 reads CASSSSWDYGYTF. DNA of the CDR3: TGTGCCAGCAGTTCGTCCTGGGACTATGGCTACACCTTC.

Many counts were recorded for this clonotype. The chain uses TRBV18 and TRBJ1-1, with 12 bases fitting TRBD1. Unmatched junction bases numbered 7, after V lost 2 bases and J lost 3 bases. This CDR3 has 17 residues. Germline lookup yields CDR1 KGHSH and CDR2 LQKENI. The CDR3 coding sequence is TGTGCCAGCTCACCAGGGGACAGGGGGCGACGGGACACTGAAGCTTTCTTT. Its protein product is CASSPGDRGRRDTEAFF.

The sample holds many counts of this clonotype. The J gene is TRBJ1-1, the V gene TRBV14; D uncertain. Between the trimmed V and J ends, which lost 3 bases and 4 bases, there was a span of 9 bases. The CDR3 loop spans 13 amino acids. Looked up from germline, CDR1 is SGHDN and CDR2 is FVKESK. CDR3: CASSHPAGTEAFF. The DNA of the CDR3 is TGTGCCAGCAGCCACCCGGCGGGCACTGAAGCTTTCTTT.

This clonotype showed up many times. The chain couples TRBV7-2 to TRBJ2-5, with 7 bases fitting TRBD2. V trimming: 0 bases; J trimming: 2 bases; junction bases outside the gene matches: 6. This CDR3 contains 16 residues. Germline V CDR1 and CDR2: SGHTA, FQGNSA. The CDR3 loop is CASSLALGGGQETQYF. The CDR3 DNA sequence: TGTGCCAGCAGCTTAGCTCTCGGCGGGGGACAAGAGACCCAGTACTTC.

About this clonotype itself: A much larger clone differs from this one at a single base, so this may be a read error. CDR3 DNA: TGTACCAGCAGCCAGATGGTTGGGGAGACCCAGTACTTC. Protein sequence: CTSSQMVGETQYF. V gene TRBV3-1 combines with J gene TRBJ2-5; D not resolved. The CDR3 contains 13 residues. The germline V gene encodes CDR1 LGHDT and CDR2 YNNKEL (reference sequence).

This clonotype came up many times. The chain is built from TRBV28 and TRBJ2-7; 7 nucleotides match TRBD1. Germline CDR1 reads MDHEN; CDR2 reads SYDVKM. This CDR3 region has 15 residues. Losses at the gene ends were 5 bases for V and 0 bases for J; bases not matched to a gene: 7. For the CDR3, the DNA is TGTGCCAGCAGTCCAGAGGGGACAGCCTCCTACGAGCAGTACTTC. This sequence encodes CASSPEGTASYEQYF.